One and the same sample provided the 28 T cell receptor beta chains below, sequenced in a study of blood T cell repertoires in COVID-19. Measured with immunoSEQ multiplex PCR; TCRdb has only the in-frame clones, and not every one. The table lists roughly 240,000 clones, approximately 86% of them singletons. Sequences were obtained from peripheral blood. All receptors come from a woman aged 30 to 39 who had recovered from COVID-19.

The chain joins TRBV7-2 to TRBJ2-1; D gene uncertain. There are 16 residues in the CDR3. Trimming shortened V by 5 bases and J by 0 bases, and 14 bases separated the two germline ends. Germline CDR1 and CDR2: SGHTA and FQGNSA. The CDR3 DNA sequence: TGTGCCAGCAGCGTACCAGGCATTCTCTCCTACAATGAGCAGTTCTTC. Protein product: CASSVPGILSYNEQFF.

The chain couples TRBV5-1 to TRBJ2-7, with D possibly TRBD2 on 5 matching bases. V lost 0 bases and J 2 bases, leaving 12 bases between the germline ends. The germline CDR1 and CDR2 sequences are SGHRS and YFSETQ. The CDR3 spans 15 residues. Written as DNA, the CDR3 is TGCGCCAGCAGCTTGGATCGGGGAGATACCTACGAGCAGTACTTC. Protein sequence: CASSLDRGDTYEQYF.

This sequence joins TRBV7-2 and TRBJ2-7; TRBD2 agrees at 8 bases. Looked up from germline, CDR1 is SGHTA and CDR2 is FQGNSA. The V and J ends lost 2 bases and 4 bases, in that order; junction bases with no gene match: 7. The CDR3 runs 15 residues. The chain's CDR3 is CASSLLRGDWYEQYF. Here the CDR3 DNA reads TGTGCCAGCAGCTTATTGCGGGGGGATTGGTACGAGCAGTACTTC.

J is TRBJ1-1 and V is TRBV7-2; 9 bases are a match to TRBD1. In germline, CDR1 is SGHTA, CDR2 FQGNSA. Germline trimming cut 4 bases from V and 4 bases from J; bases unmatched to any gene: 13. This CDR3 contains 17 residues. The CDR3 nucleotides are TGTGCCAGCAGCTCTTCTAGTGGGGGACAGGGTCGCACTGAAGCTTTCTTT. Translated: CASSSSSGGQGRTEAFF.

The chain links TRBV7-3 to TRBJ1-3, with D unresolved. Germline CDR1 and CDR2: SGHTA and FQGTGA. V dropped 1 base and J dropped 4 bases, with 20 bases sitting between them. This CDR3 is built from 18 residues. The CDR3 sequence is CASSLKGGSRTDGNTIYF. CDR3 sequence (DNA): TGTGCCAGCAGCTTAAAAGGTGGGAGCAGGACCGACGGAAACACCATATATTTT.

This rearrangement joins TRBV5-6 to TRBJ2-7; TRBD2 matches at 14 bases. Looked up from germline, CDR1 is SGHDT and CDR2 is YYEEEE. J gave up 7 bases and V 3 bases, and 3 bases lay outside the gene matches. The length of the CDR3 is 14 residues. CDR3 nucleotide sequence: TGTGCCAGCAGCTCCTGGACTAGCGGGGGGGAGCAGTACTTC. This translates into CASSSWTSGGEQYF.

In DNA, the CDR3 is TGTGCCAGCAGACCTTCTAGCAATGAGCAGTTCTTC. Translation: CASRPSSNEQFF. This chain connects TRBV4-2 to TRBJ2-1; D unresolved. CDR3 size: 12 residues. Germline assignment: CDR1 LGHNA and CDR2 YNFKEQ. V gave up 6 bases and J gave up 6 bases, with 9 bases separating them.

The chain links TRBV29-1 to TRBJ2-3; D perhaps matches TRBD2 (5 bases). CDR3 length: 12 residues. Trimming took 4 bases from V and 7 from J, leaving 12 bases between them. Germline loops: CDR1 SQVTM, CDR2 ANQGSEA. DNA for the CDR3: TGCAGCGTTGTTGGCACGGGAAATACGCAGTATTTT. Its translation: CSVVGTGNTQYF.

This sequence joins TRBV2 and TRBJ2-1; TRBD2 aligns across 7 bases. Germline assignment: CDR1 SNHLY and CDR2 FYNNEI. With V trimmed by 4 bases and J by 7 bases, 7 bases remained unmatched. This CDR3 comprises 14 residues. CDR3 DNA sequence: TGTGCCAGCAGTGGTCTAGCGGCGATTAATGAGCAGTTCTTC. This encodes CASSGLAAINEQFF.

CDR3 DNA sequence: TGTGCCAGCAGCTTGATCGGGAGAGGCACAGATACGCAGTATTTT. Residues: CASSLIGRGTDTQYF. The rearrangement joins TRBV5-6 to TRBJ2-3; TRBD2 might be the D (6 bases). Germline V gives CDR1 SGHDT, CDR2 YYEEEE. The CDR3 has 15 amino acids. Trimming took 1 base from V and 1 from J, leaving 10 bases between them.

The gene calls are TRBV19 and TRBJ2-1; no reliable D call. The germline CDR1 and CDR2 sequences are LNHDA and SQIVND (reference sequence). V lost 3 bases and J 6 bases, leaving 12 bases between the germline ends. The CDR3 length is 14 residues. The CDR3 DNA sequence: TGTGCCAGTAGTATTACTGGGCCGGCCAATGAGCAGTTCTTC. It is translated as CASSITGPANEQFF.

The genes are TRBV6-5 and TRBJ1-5; D is unclear. V was cut by 4 bases and J by 4 bases, with 11 bases left in between. Germline V gene lookup returns CDR1 MNHEY and CDR2 SVGAGI. CDR3 size: 14 residues. CDR3 sequence (DNA): TGTGCCAGCAGTTCCTTGAACGGGAATCAGCCCCAGCATTTT. It yields the protein CASSSLNGNQPQHF.

J is TRBJ2-5 and V is TRBV15; D unresolved. The CDR3 extends over 17 amino acids. Germline CDR1 LNHNV, CDR2 YYDKDF (reference sequence). Between the trimmed V and J ends, which lost 1 base and 2 bases, there was a span of 17 bases. DNA for the CDR3: TGTGCCACCAGCAGAGTAGTTGCGGTTTCCCCTCAAGAGACCCAGTACTTC. It is translated as CATSRVVAVSPQETQYF.

The chain is built from TRBV6-6 and TRBJ2-1; D gene unclear. Germline lookup yields CDR1 MNHNY and CDR2 SVGAGI (reference sequence). The CDR3 totals 12 residues. The V and J ends lost 2 bases and 11 bases respectively, with 10 bases between them. Here the CDR3 reads CASSYEDFKQFF. Here the CDR3 DNA reads TGTGCCAGCAGTTACGAAGACTTCAAGCAGTTCTTC.

V usage is TRBV4-3 and J usage is TRBJ2-3; possibly TRBD2 for D (7 bases). The CDR3 runs 16 residues. With 4 bases removed from V and 9 bases from J, the gap between germline ends came to 23 bases. Looked up from germline, CDR1 is LGHNA and CDR2 is YSLEER. The CDR3 nucleotides are TGCGCCAGCAGCCCAACCGCCGGGGGGCAAAGTGGGACGCAGTATTTT. It translates to CASSPTAGGQSGTQYF.

The chain links TRBV20-1 to TRBJ1-1; D uncertain. The CDR3 is made up of 12 amino acids. CDR1 and CDR2 (germline): DFQATT, SNEGSKA (reference sequence). The V and J ends lost 3 bases and 3 bases respectively, with 8 bases between them. CDR3 protein: CSASSGDTEAFF. The DNA for the CDR3 is TGCAGTGCTAGTTCCGGGGACACTGAAGCTTTCTTT.

The chain links TRBV5-6 to TRBJ2-7; possible D gene TRBD1, 6 bases. The CDR3 contains 16 residues. The V and J ends lost 4 bases and 2 bases respectively, with 19 bases between them. Germline V lookup: CDR1 SGHDT, CDR2 YYEEEE. Written as DNA, the CDR3 is TGTGCCAGCAGCGACGACGGACAGACTAAACCCTACGAGCAGTACTTC. Translating it yields CASSDDGQTKPYEQYF.

This clone was detected a few times. V usage is TRBV5-5 and J usage is TRBJ1-1; no firm D call. In germline, CDR1 is SGHKS, CDR2 YYEKEE (reference sequence). V lost 4 bases and J 5 bases, leaving 6 bases between the germline ends. The CDR3 sequence is 11 residues long. CDR3 nucleotides: TGTGCCAGCAGCCTACAGACTGAAGCTTTCTTT. This sequence encodes CASSLQTEAFF.

This sequence joins TRBV29-1 and TRBJ2-5; D perhaps matches TRBD2 (5 bases). V was shortened by 8 bases and J by 1 base, with 11 bases between the two germline ends. In germline, CDR1 is SQVTM, CDR2 ANQGSEA. The length of the CDR3 is 12 residues. CDR3 in amino acids: CSCSRGQETQYF. The CDR3 coding sequence is TGCAGCTGTTCCCGGGGCCAAGAGACCCAGTACTTC. The full variable domain, with the rest looked up from reference TRBV29-1 and TRBJ2-5, is SAVISQKPSRDICQRGTSLTIQCQVDSQVTMMFWYRQQPGQSLTLIATANQGSEATYESGFVIDKFPISRPNLTFSTLTVSNMSPEDSSIYLCSCSRGQETQYFGPGTRLLVL.

This CDR3 is CASRQTGVWSGNTIYF. The CDR3 DNA reads as TGTGCCAGCAGACAAACAGGGGTTTGGTCTGGAAACACCATATATTTT. The chain joins TRBV5-5 to TRBJ1-3, with 7 bases identical to TRBD1. V gave up 5 bases and J gave up 1 base; unmatched junction bases: 9. CDR1 and CDR2 from the germline V gene are SGHKS and YYEKEE (reference sequence). This CDR3 is 16 amino acids long.

This clone was detected only a few times. J is TRBJ1-2 and V is TRBV7-3, with D possibly matching TRBD1 (5 bases). Deletions cut 3 bases from V and 6 bases from J, with 11 bases between. Per germline, CDR1 SGHTA and CDR2 FQGTGA. This CDR3 comprises 13 residues. As DNA, the CDR3 is TGTGCCAGCAGCTTTCTTTCAGGGAATGGCTACACCTTC. This translates into CASSFLSGNGYTF.

The genes are TRBV10-3 and TRBJ2-7; D uncertain. This CDR3 contains 12 residues. The germline gives CDR1 ENHRY, CDR2 SYGVKD. V was shortened by 3 bases and J by 2 bases, with 5 bases between the two germline ends. In DNA, the CDR3 is TGTGCCATCAGTGACCTAACCTACGAGCAGTACTTC. Its protein product is CAISDLTYEQYF.

The table lists this clone with a few counts. The chain carries TRBV6-4 and TRBJ2-3; D is possibly TRBD2 (5 bases). Looked up from germline, CDR1 is MRHNA and CDR2 is SNTAGT. This CDR3 has 14 amino acids. Trimming took 7 bases from V and 2 from J, leaving 13 bases between them. The chain's CDR3 is CASIRGAYTDTQYF. DNA of the CDR3: TGTGCCAGCATCCGGGGAGCCTACACAGATACGCAGTATTTT.

V and J are TRBV28 and TRBJ1-1; 7 bases line up with TRBD1. In germline, CDR1 is MDHEN, CDR2 SYDVKM. The V gene end was trimmed by 5 bases and the J gene end by 1 base; junction bases not matched to a gene: 10. This CDR3 has 16 amino acids. The DNA of the CDR3 is TGTGCCAGCAGTCGCATAGGGGGCGCAGGGAACACTGAAGCTTTCTTT. Protein sequence: CASSRIGGAGNTEAFF.

This sequence joins TRBV5-1 and TRBJ1-1; a possible D gene is TRBD1 (5 bases). The CDR3 is 13 amino acids. Germline CDR1 is SGHRS and CDR2 is YFSETQ. Trimming took 3 bases from V and 3 from J, leaving 9 bases between them. The CDR3 here is CASSWEGYTEAFF. The CDR3 DNA sequence: TGCGCCAGCAGCTGGGAGGGGTACACTGAAGCTTTCTTT.

The chain is built from TRBV6-2 or TRBV6-3 and TRBJ1-2; the D is unclear. Germline CDR1 reads MNHEY; CDR2 reads SVGEGT. Trimming stripped 4 bases from V and 2 bases from J, with 5 bases between. The CDR3 consists of 12 residues. DNA for the CDR3: TGTGCCAGCAGTTCAGGAAACTATGGCTACACCTTC. This gives the protein CASSSGNYGYTF.

The rearrangement joins TRBV7-3 to TRBJ2-3; TRBD2 agrees at 8 bases. The CDR3 length is 14 residues. The germline CDR1 and CDR2 sequences are SGHTA and FQGTGA. V gave up 4 bases and J gave up 7 bases; unmatched junction bases: 7. The CDR3 DNA sequence: TGTGCCAGCAGCTCCATTAGCGGGGACCATACGCAGTATTTT. It is translated as CASSSISGDHTQYF. Combining the CDR3 with reference TRBV7-3 and TRBJ2-3 gives the whole variable domain GAGVSQTPSNKVTEKGKYVELRCDPISGHTALYWYRQSLGQGPEFLIYFQGTGAADDSGLPNDRFFAVRPEGSVSTLKIQRTERGDSAVYLCASSSISGDHTQYFGPGTRLTVL.

J is TRBJ2-7 and V is TRBV6-5; TRBD1 aligns across 8 bases. Germline-derived CDR1 and CDR2 are MNHEY and SVGAGI. The CDR3 spans 13 residues. J gave up 6 bases and V 6 bases, and 7 bases lay outside the gene matches. The CDR3 nucleotides read TGTGCCAGCAGGGGGACAGGCACCGGCGAGCAGTACTTC. Amino acids: CASRGTGTGEQYF.